This passage covers 3 T cell receptor beta chains from one sample sequenced in a study of T cells after yellow fever vaccination. TCRdb redid the calling of the 5' RACE reads with MiXCR, one entry per CDR3 protein. The table lists hundreds of thousands of distinct CDR3 sequences, around 20% of them singletons, with about a sixth in the top ten. The sequencing here drew on PBMCs, taken before the yellow fever booster vaccination. The receptors derive from a young man who received the YFV17D yellow fever vaccine.

V usage is TRBV7-2 and J usage is TRBJ1-6; 9 bases align to TRBD1. The germline V gene encodes CDR1 SGHTA and CDR2 FQGNSA. Unmatched junction bases numbered 8, after V lost 4 bases and J lost 10 bases. The CDR3 spans 15 residues. The CDR3 region has the DNA TGTGCCAGCAGCTCCCGACAGGGGGTCAACTCACCCCTCCACTTT. Protein: CASSSRQGVNSPLHF.

The gene calls are TRBV7-2 and TRBJ2-1, with D possibly being TRBD1 (5 bases). The CDR3 extends over 13 amino acids. V gave up 5 bases and J gave up 7 bases, with 12 bases separating them. CDR1 SGHTA and CDR2 FQGNSA come from the germline V gene. CDR3 nucleotides: TGTGCCAGCAGCAAGCGCAGGGTGAATGAGCAGTTCTTC. Translating it yields CASSKRRVNEQFF.

This clonotype was observed a handful of times. The chain employs TRBV12-3 or TRBV12-4 and TRBJ2-5; TRBD1 agrees at 7 bases. V lost 2 bases to trimming and J lost 7 bases; unmatched junction nucleotides: 16. CDR3 length: 17 residues. CDR3: CASSLRLRAGGKGTQYF. Written as DNA, the CDR3 is TGTGCCAGCAGTTTAAGGTTACGGGCAGGGGGAAAAGGGACCCAGTACTTC.